This TCR beta chain was sequenced during a study of blood T cell repertoires in COVID-19. Study summary: Nucleic acid was either cDNA or gDNA, and it came from T cells, B-cell-depleted T cells, or PBMCs.

Authors' processing steps: Quantification of nucleated cells was approximated via reference gene primer amplification. TCRdb keeps only in-frame clones here, not all; method: immunoSEQ multiplex PCR. V, J and clone size are those of that table, while D and trimming were read from the DNA. This sample has about 94,000 clones; approximately 89% occur once, and the top ten carry approximately 8%. Germline V CDR1 and CDR2: KGHDR, SFDVKD. V was pared by 7 bases and J by 4 bases, with 9 bases of the junction left unmatched. This CDR3 spans 16 amino acids. The clonotype was recovered from a human donor with acute or convalescent COVID-19. The donor label of this sample is uncertain. The chain has TRBV24-1 and TRBJ2-3, with 11 positions matching TRBD2. Sample: peripheral blood. The CDR3 DNA sequence: TGTGCCACCAGCTCGACTAGCGGGGAAATCGCAGATACGCAGTATTTT. This encodes CATSSTSGEIADTQYF.